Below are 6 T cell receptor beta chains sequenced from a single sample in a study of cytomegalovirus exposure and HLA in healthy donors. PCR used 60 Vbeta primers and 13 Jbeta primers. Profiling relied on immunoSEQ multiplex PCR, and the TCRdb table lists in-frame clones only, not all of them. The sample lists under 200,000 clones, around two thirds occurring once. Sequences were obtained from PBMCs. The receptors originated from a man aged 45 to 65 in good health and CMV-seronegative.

The CDR3 region has the DNA TGTGCCAGCAGTGCCAAGACAGGGGCCTCCTACGAGCAGTACTTC. Translation gives CASSAKTGASYEQYF. This sequence joins TRBV6-5 and TRBJ2-7; 8 nucleotides match TRBD1. Germline V gene sequence: CDR1 MNHEY, CDR2 SVGAGI. The CDR3 is 15 amino acids. With 5 bases clipped from V and 0 bases from J, the junction kept 6 bases outside the gene matches.

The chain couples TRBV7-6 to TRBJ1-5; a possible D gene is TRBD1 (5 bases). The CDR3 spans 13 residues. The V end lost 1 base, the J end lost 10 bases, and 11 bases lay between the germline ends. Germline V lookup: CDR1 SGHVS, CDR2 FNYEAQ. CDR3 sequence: CASSLGTQHPQHF. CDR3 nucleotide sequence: TGTGCCAGCAGCTTAGGGACACAGCACCCCCAGCATTTT.

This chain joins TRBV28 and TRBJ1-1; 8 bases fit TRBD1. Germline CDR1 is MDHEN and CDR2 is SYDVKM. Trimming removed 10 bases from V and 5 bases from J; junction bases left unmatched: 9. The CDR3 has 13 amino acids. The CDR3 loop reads CATRGQRRTEAFF. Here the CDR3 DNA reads TGTGCCACCAGGGGGCAAAGACGGACTGAAGCTTTCTTT.

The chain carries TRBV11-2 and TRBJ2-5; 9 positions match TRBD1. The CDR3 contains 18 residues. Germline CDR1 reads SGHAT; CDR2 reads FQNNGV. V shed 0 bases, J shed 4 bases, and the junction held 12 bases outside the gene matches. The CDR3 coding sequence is TGTGCCAGCAGCTTAGATTGGATAATAGGGACAGGGAGAGAGACCCAGTACTTC. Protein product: CASSLDWIIGTGRETQYF.

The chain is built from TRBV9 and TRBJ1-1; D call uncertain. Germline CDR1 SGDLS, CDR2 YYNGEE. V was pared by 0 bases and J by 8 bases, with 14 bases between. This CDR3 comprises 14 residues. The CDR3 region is CASSVEAQPREAFF. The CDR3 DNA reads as TGTGCCAGCAGCGTAGAAGCCCAACCGAGGGAAGCTTTCTTT.

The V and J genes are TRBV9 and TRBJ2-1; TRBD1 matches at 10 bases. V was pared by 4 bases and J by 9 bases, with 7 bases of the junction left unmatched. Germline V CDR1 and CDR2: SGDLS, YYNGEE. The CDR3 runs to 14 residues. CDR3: CASSFRTGGGEQFF. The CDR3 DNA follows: TGTGCCAGCAGCTTTAGGACAGGGGGGGGTGAGCAGTTCTTC.